Listed below are T cell receptor beta chains from one sample, sequenced in a study of blood T cell repertoires in COVID-19. Some clones are missing from TCRdb's copy, which holds only in-frame ones; the method was immunoSEQ multiplex PCR. This sample has roughly 67,000 clones, with 85% to 90% found just once. The sample comprised peripheral blood. The source of these receptors is a man aged 50-60 years with active COVID-19. CDR3s include the opening cysteine and the closing phenylalanine or tryptophan. The order of the fields is clone size, D gene, V gene, J gene, CDR3 DNA, CDR3 protein. A D gene is named only where the DNA matches it firmly. Size values are once, few and many counts, or a class for expanded clones, and some rows have none.

.	.	TRBV5-1	TRBJ1-3	TGCGCCAGCAGCTTGGTTTCCGCCGTCGGGTTCTCTGGAAACACCATATATTTT	CASSLVSAVGFSGNTIYF
once	TRBD1	TRBV27	TRBJ2-7	TGTGCCAGCAGTTTAGGACAGGGGAAGCAGTACTTC	CASSLGQGKQYF
.	.	TRBV3-1/TRBV3-2	TRBJ1-1	TGTGCCAGCAGCCAAACAGGGAAGAACACTGAAGCTTTCTTT	CASSQTGKNTEAFF
few	.	TRBV10-3	TRBJ1-1	TGTGCCATCAGTGAGGTTTCCCGTTCCACTGAAGCTTTCTTT	CAISEVSRSTEAFF
.	.	TRBV7-9	TRBJ2-2	TGTGCCAGCAGCTTAGAAGGCAGGGTCGCCGGGGAGCTGTTTTTT	CASSLEGRVAGELFF
.	.	TRBV19	TRBJ2-3	TGTGCCAGTAGTACGACAGGAACAGATACGCAGTATTTT	CASSTTGTDTQYF
.	.	TRBV3-1/TRBV3-2	TRBJ1-1	TGTGCCAGCAGCCAAAACAGTGAAGCTTTCTTT	CASSQNSEAFF
.	TRBD1	TRBV7-9	TRBJ1-3	TGTGCCAGCAGCCTCGGACAGGGGATCTCTGGAAACACCATATATTTT	CASSLGQGISGNTIYF
.	.	TRBV2	TRBJ1-1	TGTGCCAGCAGAGAAGTGAGGCCAGGAGGCACTGAAGCTTTCTTT	CASREVRPGGTEAFF
.	.	TRBV7-2	TRBJ2-1	TGTGCCAGCAGCCCAGGGATGGGCTCCTACAATGAGCAGTTCTTC	CASSPGMGSYNEQFF
few	.	TRBV29-1	TRBJ1-6	TGCAGCGCCGGACACGAATCACCCCTCCACTTT	CSAGHESPLHF
.	.	TRBV3-1/TRBV3-2	TRBJ2-5	TGTGCCAGCAGCCCCGGGCCCAGCGGGCAAGAGACCCAGTACTTC	CASSPGPSGQETQYF
.	TRBD2	TRBV5-4	TRBJ2-1	TGTGCCAGCAGCTCCTCGAAAAAGCGGGAACTCAATGAGCAGTTCTTC	CASSSSKKRELNEQFF
.	.	TRBV3-1/TRBV3-2	TRBJ2-6	TGTGCCAGCAGCCCTGACGGGGGGGCCAACGTCCTGACTTTC	CASSPDGGANVLTF
.	.	TRBV25-1	TRBJ1-1	TGTGCCAGCAGTGGGCTCTCAGGTACCCACACTGAAGCTTTCTTT	CASSGLSGTHTEAFF
.	.	TRBV11-3	TRBJ2-5	TGTGCCAGCAGCCCCGGGACTCCCGGAGAGACCCAGTACTTC	CASSPGTPGETQYF
.	.	TRBV18	TRBJ1-1	TGTGCCAGCTCAGGATCACAGGGAAGTTTCACTGAAGCTTTCTTT	CASSGSQGSFTEAFF
.	.	TRBV6-6	TRBJ1-4	TGTGCCAGCAGTCCGTCGGGGAGGGGTGGCACTAATGAAAAACTGTTTTTT	CASSPSGRGGTNEKLFF
.	.	TRBV5-1	TRBJ1-3	TGCGCCAGCAGCTTGGGGTCCGGGGATGGAAACACCATATATTTT	CASSLGSGDGNTIYF
.	.	TRBV6-5	TRBJ1-2	TGTGCCAGCAGTTACTCAGGCAGGGTGGGATATGGCTACACCTTC	CASSYSGRVGYGYTF
.	.	TRBV7-2	TRBJ2-1	TGTGCCAGCAGCTTAGGACAACCCAATGAGCAGTTCTTC	CASSLGQPNEQFF
.	.	TRBV3-1/TRBV3-2	TRBJ2-3	TGTGCCAGCAGCCCCCGAGGCGGCAGAGATACGCAGTATTTT	CASSPRGGRDTQYF
.	TRBD2	TRBV2	TRBJ2-1	TGTGCCAGCGGTTTAGCGGGAGACTTGTACAATGAGCAGTTCTTC	CASGLAGDLYNEQFF
.	.	TRBV19	TRBJ1-4	TGTGCCAGTAGTGCACCACAGCTCTCCAATGAAAAACTGTTTTTT	CASSAPQLSNEKLFF
.	TRBD2	TRBV4-3	TRBJ2-3	TGCGCCAGCAGCCAAGATCTTAAGCGGGGATTCACAGATACGCAGTATTTT	CASSQDLKRGFTDTQYF
.	TRBD1	TRBV5-4	TRBJ2-7	TGTGCCAGCAGCTTATCCCTGGGACAGGCCTACGAGCAGTACTTC	CASSLSLGQAYEQYF
few	.	TRBV30	TRBJ1-5	TGTGCCTGGAGTCCGTCCCAAGATCAGTGGTCTCAGCCCCAGCATTTT	CAWSPSQDQWSQPQHF
once	TRBD2	TRBV6-2/TRBV6-3	TRBJ2-7	TGTGCCAGCAGTCCGACGGGATCCTCGGGGGGGTACGAGCAGTACTTC	CASSPTGSSGGYEQYF
few	.	TRBV5-1	TRBJ1-4	TGCGCCAGCAGCTTGGATCCAGGGAATGAAAAACTGTTTTTT	CASSLDPGNEKLFF
.	.	TRBV9	TRBJ1-2	TGTGCCAGCAGCCGAATTCGGGAAGCTAACTATGGCTACACCTTC	CASSRIREANYGYTF
.	TRBD2	TRBV5-1	TRBJ2-5	TGCGCCAGCAGCTTGGATAGCGGGAGGGCGTACTTAGAGACCCAGTACTTC	CASSLDSGRAYLETQYF
.	.	TRBV19	TRBJ1-5	TGTGCCAGTAGTATAATCAGTCCCTCTTATCAGCCCCAGCATTTT	CASSIISPSYQPQHF
.	.	TRBV29-1	TRBJ2-7	TGCAGCGTTGTTGTGCACGGGGAGCAGTACTTC	CSVVVHGEQYF
.	.	TRBV7-6	TRBJ1-1	TGTGCCAGCAGCATAGAGGGAGGCACTGAAGCTTTCTTT	CASSIEGGTEAFF
.	TRBD2	TRBV28	TRBJ2-1	TGTGCCAGCAGGAGCGGAACTAGCGGGGGGTACAATGAGCAGTTCTTC	CASRSGTSGGYNEQFF
few	.	TRBV11-2	TRBJ2-7	TGTGCCAGCAGACGTATTACGGGACAACAGTGGGAGCAGTACTTC	CASRRITGQQWEQYF
.	.	TRBV5-1	TRBJ1-1	TGCGCCAGCAGCGTGGCGACAGGCCAAGGAGAAACTGAAGCTTTCTTT	CASSVATGQGETEAFF
.	TRBD2	TRBV5-1	TRBJ2-3	TGCGCCAGCAGCTTAGTACTAGCGGGAACAAATACGCAGTATTTT	CASSLVLAGTNTQYF
.	TRBD1	TRBV4-3	TRBJ2-7	TGCGCCAGCAGCCAGCAGACAGGGGGCTCCTACGAGCAGTACTTC	CASSQQTGGSYEQYF
.	TRBD1	TRBV18	TRBJ1-1	TGTGCCAGCTCACCCCAGGGGGGCGAAGCTTTCTTT	CASSPQGGEAFF
.	TRBD1	TRBV7-9	TRBJ2-7	TGTGCCAGCAGCTTGACAGGGGGCGAGGACGAGCAGTACTTC	CASSLTGGEDEQYF
.	TRBD2	TRBV5-4	TRBJ2-1	TGTGCCAGCAGCTTGACTAGCGGGAGATACAATGAGCAGTTCTTC	CASSLTSGRYNEQFF
few	TRBD1	TRBV7-9	TRBJ1-6	TGTGCCAGCAGCTCCGACAGGGGCCTAAATTCACCCCTCCACTTT	CASSSDRGLNSPLHF
few	TRBD1	TRBV5-1	TRBJ2-7	TGCGCCAGCAGAACAGGGGGCTCCTACGAGCAGTACTTC	CASRTGGSYEQYF
.	TRBD1	TRBV2	TRBJ1-5	TGTGCCAGCTCTAGACAGGGGTATAGCAATCAGCCCCAGCATTTT	CASSRQGYSNQPQHF
.	.	TRBV19	TRBJ1-1	TGTGCCAGTAGACGGCGGGGAACTGAAGCTTTCTTT	CASRRRGTEAFF
.	TRBD1	TRBV18	TRBJ2-2	TGTGCCAGCTCACCAACGGGACAGGGCACCGGGGAGCTGTTTTTT	CASSPTGQGTGELFF
.	TRBD2	TRBV28	TRBJ2-7	TGTGCCAGCAGTTTCAGCGGGGGGACAGCCACCTACGAGCAGTACTTC	CASSFSGGTATYEQYF
.	.	TRBV11-3	TRBJ2-2	TGTGCCAGCAGCTCTAGGGGGAGTCGAACCGGGGAGCTGTTTTTT	CASSSRGSRTGELFF
.	.	TRBV20-1	TRBJ2-1	TGCAGTGGAGGGACCTACAATGAGCAGTTCTTC	CSGGTYNEQFF
few	.	TRBV19	TRBJ2-7	TGTGCCAGTAGTATTATTAGAGGGGGAGCCTACGAGCAGTACTTC	CASSIIRGGAYEQYF
.	.	TRBV12-3/TRBV12-4	TRBJ2-6	TGTGCCAGCACTCCGGGGGCCAACGTCCTGACTTTC	CASTPGANVLTF
.	.	TRBV11-2	TRBJ2-5	TGTGCCAGCAGACCAATCCGGGACTACCAAGAGACCCAGTACTTC	CASRPIRDYQETQYF
once	.	TRBV29-1	TRBJ2-3	TGCAGCGTTGAGGGCAGGGATCCAGATACGCAGTATTTT	CSVEGRDPDTQYF
.	.	TRBV19	TRBJ1-6	TGTGCCAGTCAAACCACAGGGCGTCTCAATTCACCCCTCCACTTT	CASQTTGRLNSPLHF
.	TRBD2	TRBV5-6	TRBJ2-7	TGTGCCAGCAGCGGGGGGGAGTGGTATACCTACGAGCAGTACTTC	CASSGGEWYTYEQYF
.	TRBD1	TRBV6-1	TRBJ1-1	TGTGCCAGCAGTGAACACACAGGGGGCTTCGCTGAAGCTTTCTTT	CASSEHTGGFAEAFF